This is a list of T cell receptor beta chains from one sample in a study of blood T cell repertoires in COVID-19. Here immunoSEQ multiplex PCR was the method, and the copy in TCRdb shows in-frame clones only, minus some. Of fewer than 350,000 clones listed, around four fifths are singletons. The sample was peripheral blood. The receptors derive from a woman aged 50 to 65 with active or convalescent COVID-19. Each CDR3 is given with its conserved first and last residue. Each record gives: CDR3 length, J gene, V gene, D gene, clone size, CDR3 protein, CDR3 DNA. A D gene is named only where the DNA matches it firmly. The size entry is marked missing in some rows and otherwise reads once, few, many or a size class.

cdr3_length: 14
j_call: TRBJ2-1
v_call: TRBV28
d_call: TRBD2
clone_size: -
cdr3_aa: CASSFAGERNEQFF
cdr3_nt: TGTGCCAGCAGTTTTGCGGGAGAAAGGAATGAGCAGTTCTTC

cdr3_length: 13
j_call: TRBJ1-1
v_call: TRBV10-2
d_call: -
clone_size: -
cdr3_aa: CASSSIRNTEAFF
cdr3_nt: TGCGCCAGCAGCTCCATCAGGAACACTGAAGCTTTCTTT

cdr3_length: 17
j_call: TRBJ1-1
v_call: TRBV18
d_call: TRBD1
clone_size: once
cdr3_aa: CASSPPRTGGTNTEAFF
cdr3_nt: TGTGCCAGCTCACCACCGAGGACAGGGGGCACGAACACTGAAGCTTTCTTT

cdr3_length: 15
j_call: TRBJ2-7
v_call: TRBV5-1
d_call: -
clone_size: -
cdr3_aa: CASSLAGVRTYEQYF
cdr3_nt: TGCGCCAGCAGCTTGGCCGGGGTCAGAACCTACGAGCAGTACTTC

cdr3_length: 12
j_call: TRBJ2-5
v_call: TRBV7-2
d_call: -
clone_size: -
cdr3_aa: CASSRYQETQYF
cdr3_nt: TGTGCCAGCAGCCGGTACCAAGAGACCCAGTACTTC

cdr3_length: 15
j_call: TRBJ2-2
v_call: TRBV5-1
d_call: TRBD1
clone_size: -
cdr3_aa: CASSLDGQAPGELFF
cdr3_nt: TGCGCCAGCAGCTTGGACGGACAGGCCCCCGGGGAGCTGTTTTTT

cdr3_length: 17
j_call: TRBJ1-5
v_call: TRBV27
d_call: -
clone_size: -
cdr3_aa: CASRREGRRYSNQPQHF
cdr3_nt: TGTGCCAGCAGGCGGGAGGGGAGACGATATAGCAATCAGCCCCAGCATTTT

cdr3_length: 15
j_call: TRBJ2-5
v_call: TRBV19
d_call: -
clone_size: -
cdr3_aa: CASSGLARWGETQYF
cdr3_nt: TGTGCCAGTAGTGGGCTAGCGAGGTGGGGGGAGACCCAGTACTTC

cdr3_length: 14
j_call: TRBJ1-5
v_call: TRBV30
d_call: TRBD1
clone_size: once
cdr3_aa: CAWSGEQGGQPQHF
cdr3_nt: TGTGCCTGGAGTGGGGAACAGGGGGGTCAGCCCCAGCATTTT

cdr3_length: 15
j_call: TRBJ1-1
v_call: TRBV9
d_call: -
clone_size: -
cdr3_aa: CASSVEGGMNTEAFF
cdr3_nt: TGTGCCAGCAGCGTCGAGGGTGGGATGAACACTGAAGCTTTCTTT

cdr3_length: 14
j_call: TRBJ2-2
v_call: TRBV11-1
d_call: -
clone_size: -
cdr3_aa: CASRPSVATGELFF
cdr3_nt: TGTGCCAGCAGACCTAGCGTTGCCACCGGGGAGCTGTTTTTT

cdr3_length: 15
j_call: TRBJ2-5
v_call: TRBV10-3
d_call: TRBD2
clone_size: -
cdr3_aa: CAISLTSGAIGTQYF
cdr3_nt: TGTGCCATCAGCTTGACTAGCGGTGCCATCGGGACCCAGTACTTC

cdr3_length: 15
j_call: TRBJ2-7
v_call: TRBV7-9
d_call: TRBD1
clone_size: -
cdr3_aa: CASSPTLGQVYEQYF
cdr3_nt: TGTGCCAGCAGCCCAACCTTAGGACAGGTGTACGAGCAGTACTTC

cdr3_length: 18
j_call: TRBJ2-5
v_call: TRBV23-1
d_call: -
clone_size: few
cdr3_aa: CASSPLGAGTAGKETQYF
cdr3_nt: TGCGCCAGCAGTCCCTTAGGTGCCGGGACGGCGGGGAAAGAGACCCAGTACTTC

cdr3_length: 16
j_call: TRBJ2-7
v_call: TRBV7-9
d_call: TRBD2
clone_size: few
cdr3_aa: CASSLARSGSTYEQYF
cdr3_nt: TGTGCCAGCAGCTTAGCCCGTAGCGGGAGTACCTACGAGCAGTACTTC

cdr3_length: 13
j_call: TRBJ1-1
v_call: TRBV19
d_call: TRBD1
clone_size: -
cdr3_aa: CASRQGAEAEAFF
cdr3_nt: TGTGCCAGCCGACAGGGGGCCGAGGCTGAAGCTTTCTTT

cdr3_length: 15
j_call: TRBJ1-5
v_call: TRBV18
d_call: -
clone_size: few
cdr3_aa: CASSPLGGGNQPQHF
cdr3_nt: TGTGCCAGCTCACCACTTGGGGGAGGTAATCAGCCCCAGCATTTT

cdr3_length: 11
j_call: TRBJ1-1
v_call: TRBV7-9
d_call: TRBD1
clone_size: once
cdr3_aa: CASSLDRGAFF
cdr3_nt: TGTGCCAGCAGCTTAGACAGGGGGGCTTTCTTT

cdr3_length: 15
j_call: TRBJ2-5
v_call: TRBV5-1
d_call: TRBD1
clone_size: -
cdr3_aa: CASSLGDRIEETQYF
cdr3_nt: TGCGCCAGCAGCTTGGGGGACAGAATTGAAGAGACCCAGTACTTC

cdr3_length: 16
j_call: TRBJ2-1
v_call: TRBV7-2
d_call: TRBD2
clone_size: -
cdr3_aa: CASSPIPGGGYNEQFF
cdr3_nt: TGTGCCAGCAGCCCCATACCGGGAGGGGGTTACAATGAGCAGTTCTTC

cdr3_length: 13
j_call: TRBJ1-1
v_call: TRBV12-3/TRBV12-4
d_call: -
clone_size: once
cdr3_aa: CASRDRQRTEAFF
cdr3_nt: TGTGCCAGCAGAGACAGGCAACGCACTGAAGCTTTCTTT

cdr3_length: 12
j_call: TRBJ2-7
v_call: TRBV10-1
d_call: -
clone_size: -
cdr3_aa: CASSPGTGEQYF
cdr3_nt: TGCGCCAGCTCCCCGGGGACTGGGGAGCAGTACTTC

cdr3_length: 15
j_call: TRBJ2-2
v_call: TRBV2
d_call: -
clone_size: once
cdr3_aa: CASSDVQGSTGELFF
cdr3_nt: TGTGCCAGCAGTGACGTACAGGGAAGCACCGGGGAGCTGTTTTTT

cdr3_length: 13
j_call: TRBJ2-3
v_call: TRBV4-2
d_call: -
clone_size: many
cdr3_aa: CASSQDMEGTQYF
cdr3_nt: TGTGCCAGCAGCCAAGATATGGAGGGGACGCAGTATTTT

cdr3_length: 16
j_call: TRBJ2-1
v_call: TRBV6-5
d_call: TRBD2
clone_size: once
cdr3_aa: CASSYSSGSDYNEQFF
cdr3_nt: TGTGCCAGCAGTTACTCTAGCGGGAGTGACTACAATGAGCAGTTCTTC

cdr3_length: 14
j_call: TRBJ2-1
v_call: TRBV7-3
d_call: TRBD2
clone_size: -
cdr3_aa: CASSFRGRADEQFF
cdr3_nt: TGTGCCAGCAGCTTCCGCGGGAGGGCTGACGAGCAGTTCTTC

cdr3_length: 16
j_call: TRBJ1-5
v_call: TRBV14
d_call: TRBD1
clone_size: -
cdr3_aa: CASSRITGVSNQPQHF
cdr3_nt: TGTGCCAGCAGCCGGATCACAGGGGTTAGCAATCAGCCCCAGCATTTT